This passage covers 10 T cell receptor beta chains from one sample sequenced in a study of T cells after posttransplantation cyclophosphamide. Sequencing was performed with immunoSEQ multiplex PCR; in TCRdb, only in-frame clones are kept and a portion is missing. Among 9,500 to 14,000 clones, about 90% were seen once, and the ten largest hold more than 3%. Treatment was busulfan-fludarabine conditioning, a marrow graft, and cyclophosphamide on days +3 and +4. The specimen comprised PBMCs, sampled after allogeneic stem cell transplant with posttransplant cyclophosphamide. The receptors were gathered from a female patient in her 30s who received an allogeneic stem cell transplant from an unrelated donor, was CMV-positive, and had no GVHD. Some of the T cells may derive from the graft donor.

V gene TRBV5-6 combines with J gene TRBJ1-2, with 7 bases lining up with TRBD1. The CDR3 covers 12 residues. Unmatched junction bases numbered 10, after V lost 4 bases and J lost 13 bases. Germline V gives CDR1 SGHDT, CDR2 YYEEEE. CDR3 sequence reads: CASSQGVLGPTF. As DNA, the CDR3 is TGTGCCAGCAGCCAGGGGGTCTTGGGGCCCACCTTC. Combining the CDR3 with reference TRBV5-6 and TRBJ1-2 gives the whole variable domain DAGVTQSPTHLIKTRGQQVTLRCSPKSGHDTVSWYQQALGQGPQFIFQYYEEEERQRGNFPDRFSGHQFPNYSSELNVNALLLGDSALYLCASSQGVLGPTFGSGTRLTVV.

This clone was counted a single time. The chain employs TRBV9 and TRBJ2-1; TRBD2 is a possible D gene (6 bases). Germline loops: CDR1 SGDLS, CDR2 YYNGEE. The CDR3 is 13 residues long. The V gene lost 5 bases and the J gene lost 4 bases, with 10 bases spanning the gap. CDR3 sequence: CASRGRHYNEQFF. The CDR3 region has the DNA TGTGCCAGCAGGGGGAGGCATTACAATGAGCAGTTCTTC.

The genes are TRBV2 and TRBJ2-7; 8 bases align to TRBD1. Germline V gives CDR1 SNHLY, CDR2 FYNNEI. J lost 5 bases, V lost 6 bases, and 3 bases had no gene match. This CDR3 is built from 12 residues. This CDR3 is CASSTGGNEQYF. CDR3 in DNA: TGTGCCAGCAGCACAGGGGGGAACGAGCAGTACTTC.

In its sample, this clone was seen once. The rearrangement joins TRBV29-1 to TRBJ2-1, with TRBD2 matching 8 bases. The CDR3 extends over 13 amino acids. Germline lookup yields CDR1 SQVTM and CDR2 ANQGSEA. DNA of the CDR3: TGCAGTGATGGGGGGGGAGCGGGGGTCACACAGTTCTTC. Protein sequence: CSDGGGAGVTQFF.

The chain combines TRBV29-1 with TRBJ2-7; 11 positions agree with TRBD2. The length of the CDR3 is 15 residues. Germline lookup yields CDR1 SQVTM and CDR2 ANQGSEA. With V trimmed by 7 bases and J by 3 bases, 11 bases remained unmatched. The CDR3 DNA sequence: TGCAGCGGACGGGGGACTAGCGGTACTCACTACGAGCAGTACTTC. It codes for CSGRGTSGTHYEQYF.

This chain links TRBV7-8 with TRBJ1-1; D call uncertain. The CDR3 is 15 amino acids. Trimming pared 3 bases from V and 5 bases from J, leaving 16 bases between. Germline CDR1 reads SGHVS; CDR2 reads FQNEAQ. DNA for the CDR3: TGTGCCAGCAGCTTCACCCGGGGAGGTGGGACTGAAGCTTTCTTT. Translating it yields CASSFTRGGGTEAFF.

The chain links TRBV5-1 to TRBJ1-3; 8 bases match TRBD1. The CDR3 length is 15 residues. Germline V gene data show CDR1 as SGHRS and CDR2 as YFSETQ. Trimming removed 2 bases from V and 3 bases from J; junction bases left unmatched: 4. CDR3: CASSFLTGGGNTIYF. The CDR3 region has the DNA TGCGCCAGCAGCTTTTTAACAGGGGGTGGAAACACCATATATTTT.

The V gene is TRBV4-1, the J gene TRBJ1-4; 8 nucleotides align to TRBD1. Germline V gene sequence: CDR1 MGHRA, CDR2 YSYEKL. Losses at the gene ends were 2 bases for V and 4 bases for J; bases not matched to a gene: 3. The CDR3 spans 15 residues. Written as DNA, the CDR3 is TGCGCCAGCAGCCAACCGGACAGGGATAATGAAAAACTGTTTTTT. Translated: CASSQPDRDNEKLFF.

CDR3 bases: TGCGCCAGCAGCCAAGCATTCCTACAGGGGGGAAAATCCTATGGCTACACCTTC. This translates into CASSQAFLQGGKSYGYTF. The V call is TRBV4-1, the J call TRBJ1-2, with 8 nucleotides matching TRBD1. The J segment lost 4 bases and the V segment lost 1 base, leaving 14 bases of the junction unmatched. Germline V lookup: CDR1 MGHRA, CDR2 YSYEKL. This CDR3 contains 18 residues.

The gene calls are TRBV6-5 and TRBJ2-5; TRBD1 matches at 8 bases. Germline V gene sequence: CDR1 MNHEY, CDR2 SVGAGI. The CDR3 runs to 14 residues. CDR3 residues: CASRGTGGLGTQYF. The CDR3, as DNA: TGTGCGAGCCGTGGGACAGGTGGTTTGGGGACCCAGTACTTC.